The 20 T cell receptor beta chains given below trace back to one sample, sequenced in a study of cytomegalovirus exposure and HLA in healthy donors. PCR involved 60 Vbeta and 13 Jbeta primers. Clones were sequenced by immunoSEQ multiplex PCR, and TCRdb holds only the in-frame ones, with some missing. The table lists roughly 130,000 clones, around 70% of them singletons. The source material was PBMCs. Every receptor here comes from a middle-aged woman in good health and CMV-seropositive.

This rearrangement joins TRBV6-1 to TRBJ2-7; D call uncertain. Per germline, CDR1 MNHNS and CDR2 SASEGT. V was cut by 0 bases and J by 4 bases, with 4 bases left in between. The length of the CDR3 is 12 residues. The CDR3: CASSEASYEQYF. In DNA, the CDR3 is TGTGCCAGCAGTGAAGCGAGTTACGAGCAGTACTTC.

The chain has TRBV4-3 and TRBJ2-1; 7 bases align to TRBD2. After removal of 1 base from V and 0 bases from J, the junction contained 3 bases not matched to a gene. Germline loops: CDR1 LGHNA, CDR2 YSLEER. CDR3 length: 16 residues. CDR3 residues: CASSQVGRASYNEQFF. In DNA form, the CDR3 reads TGCGCCAGCAGCCAAGTAGGGAGGGCCTCCTACAATGAGCAGTTCTTC.

The gene calls are TRBV5-5 and TRBJ1-1; tentative D call: TRBD1 (6 bases). This CDR3 is 16 amino acids long. The germline V and J ends were trimmed by 5 bases and 5 bases, with 22 bases remaining between them. CDR1 and CDR2 (germline): SGHKS, YYEKEE (reference sequence). CDR3 DNA sequence: TGTGCCAGCAGACTGAATACAGGGACGACGGGAACTGAAGCTTTCTTT. Translation: CASRLNTGTTGTEAFF.

This clone occurred a few times. The chain employs TRBV7-2 and TRBJ2-7; no clear D gene. Germline values: CDR1 SGHTA, CDR2 FQGNSA. Trimming took 2 bases from V and 0 from J, leaving 14 bases between them. The CDR3 loop spans 16 amino acids. The CDR3 sequence: CASSLSSRPLSYEQYF. The CDR3 DNA is TGTGCCAGCAGCTTATCCTCCAGGCCCCTCTCCTACGAGCAGTACTTC.

The chain has TRBV4-2 and TRBJ1-4; a possible D gene is TRBD1 (6 bases). The germline V gene encodes CDR1 LGHNA and CDR2 YNFKEQ. The CDR3 extends over 17 amino acids. V lost 0 bases, J lost 7 bases, and 18 bases lay in between. CDR3 sequence reads: CASSQDSAGGPGEKLFF. The DNA for the CDR3 is TGTGCCAGCAGCCAAGACTCAGCGGGGGGGCCCGGTGAAAAACTGTTTTTT.

This chain links TRBV4-2 with TRBJ2-5, with 11 bases lining up with TRBD2. Germline V gives CDR1 LGHNA, CDR2 YNFKEQ. This CDR3 is 17 amino acids long. The J segment lost 5 bases and the V segment lost 4 bases, leaving 12 bases of the junction unmatched. In DNA, the CDR3 is TGTGCCAGCAGCCCCGGGGGATTACTAGCGGGAGAGGAGACCCAGTACTTC. Protein product: CASSPGGLLAGEETQYF.

The chain combines TRBV2 with TRBJ2-6, with TRBD1 identical over 7 bases. The junction had 12 bases not matched to a gene; V was cut back by 10 bases and J by 0 bases. CDR3 length equals 17 residues. The germline gives CDR1 SNHLY, CDR2 FYNNEI. The CDR3 bases are TGTGCCACCGGGAAGGGACAGTACTTCTCTGGGGCCAACGTCCTGACTTTC. This sequence encodes CATGKGQYFSGANVLTF.

V gene TRBV9 combines with J gene TRBJ2-7; D may be TRBD1 (5 bases). CDR3 length: 15 residues. CDR1 is SGDLS and CDR2 is YYNGEE in the germline V gene. Deletions cut 3 bases from V and 6 bases from J, with 19 bases between. Here the CDR3 reads CASSEWAGQSVEQYF. The CDR3 DNA follows: TGTGCCAGCAGCGAGTGGGCCGGACAATCAGTCGAGCAGTACTTC.

This clone was counted many times. The V and J genes are TRBV10-1 and TRBJ1-1, with unresolved D. Germline V gives CDR1 WNHNN, CDR2 SYGVQD (reference sequence). The V end lost 0 bases, the J end lost 7 bases, and 6 bases lay between the germline ends. The CDR3 consists of 12 residues. The CDR3 spells CASSESSGEAFF. The CDR3 DNA sequence: TGCGCCAGCAGTGAGTCCTCGGGTGAAGCTTTCTTT.

The J gene is TRBJ2-7, the V gene TRBV11-3, with D unclear. Germline V gene data show CDR1 as SGHNT and CDR2 as YENEEA. There are 9 residues in the CDR3. Trimming removed 5 bases at V and 6 bases at J, with 2 bases between. This CDR3 is CASSLEQYF. The CDR3 DNA reads TGTGCCAGCAGCCTCGAGCAGTACTTC.

This clone was seen a few times. The rearrangement joins TRBV5-4 to TRBJ2-1, with TRBD2 matching over 10 bases. CDR3 length equals 15 residues. Germline values: CDR1 SGHNT, CDR2 YYREEE (reference sequence). V was clipped by 6 bases and J by 9 bases; unmatched bases: 12. This chain's CDR3 is CASNLKRGGSGEQFF. CDR3 in DNA: TGTGCCAGCAACCTTAAGCGGGGGGGGTCGGGTGAGCAGTTCTTC.

This chain connects TRBV4-2 to TRBJ1-5; a possible D gene is TRBD1 (5 bases). This CDR3 is 16 amino acids long. The V and J ends lost 0 bases and 1 base respectively, with 10 bases between them. Germline lookup yields CDR1 LGHNA and CDR2 YNFKEQ. The CDR3 DNA reads TGTGCCAGCAGCCAAGAGGGGGGTAGGAGCAATCAGCCCCAGCATTTT. Protein sequence: CASSQEGGRSNQPQHF.

This sequence joins TRBV7-9 and TRBJ2-2; 12 nucleotides agree with TRBD1. The germline gives CDR1 SEHNR, CDR2 FQNEAQ (reference sequence). With V trimmed by 4 bases and J by 7 bases, 13 bases remained unmatched. The CDR3 totals 18 residues. The CDR3 nucleotides are TGTGCCAGCAGCTCCTTACCGGGACAGGGGGCGCCCGACGGGGAGCTGTTTTTT. Translated: CASSSLPGQGAPDGELFF.

The rearrangement links TRBV5-6 to TRBJ2-3; TRBD2 aligns across 9 bases. The CDR3 is 16 residues long. CDR1 is SGHDT and CDR2 is YYEEEE in the germline V gene. V lost 4 bases to trimming and J lost 7 bases; unmatched junction nucleotides: 13. Here the CDR3 reads CASSAILAGSLYTQYF. For the CDR3, the DNA is TGTGCCAGCAGCGCTATACTAGCGGGTAGTTTATATACGCAGTATTTT.

J is TRBJ1-1 and V is TRBV6-5, with D possibly being TRBD1 (5 bases). Germline assignment: CDR1 MNHEY and CDR2 SVGAGI. This CDR3 comprises 15 residues. Trimming stripped 7 bases from V and 4 bases from J, with 19 bases between. The CDR3 spells CASISWQAGGTEAFF. The CDR3 DNA sequence: TGTGCCAGCATCTCGTGGCAGGCGGGGGGCACTGAAGCTTTCTTT.

The J gene is TRBJ2-1, the V gene TRBV6-4; 7 nucleotides match TRBD1. J was trimmed by 0 bases and V by 8 bases; bases with no gene match: 7. This CDR3 spans 15 amino acids. The germline gives CDR1 MRHNA, CDR2 SNTAGT. The CDR3 loop is CASGITGDSYNEQFF. CDR3 coding DNA: TGTGCCAGCGGGATTACAGGGGACTCCTACAATGAGCAGTTCTTC.

The rearrangement joins TRBV7-3 to TRBJ2-3; D might be TRBD1 (5 bases). Germline-derived CDR1 and CDR2 are SGHTA and FQGTGA. V was shortened by 2 bases and J by 1 base, with 13 bases between the two germline ends. There are 16 residues in the CDR3. The CDR3 DNA is TGTGCCAGCAGCTTATCCTCATTGACAGGCACAGATACGCAGTATTTT. Protein product: CASSLSSLTGTDTQYF. Filled out from reference TRBV7-3 and TRBJ2-3, the complete variable domain reads GAGVSQTPSNKVTEKGKYVELRCDPISGHTALYWYRQSLGQGPEFLIYFQGTGAADDSGLPNDRFFAVRPEGSVSTLKIQRTERGDSAVYLCASSLSSLTGTDTQYFGPGTRLTVL.

For this clone: In the same sample, other DNA sequences code for this CDR3. The rearrangement uses TRBV6-4 and TRBJ1-5; the match to TRBD1 covers 9 bases. CDR1 and CDR2 (germline): MRHNA, SNTAGT. J lost 2 bases, V lost 3 bases, and 2 bases had no gene match. The CDR3 has 15 amino acids. CDR3 bases: TGTGCCAGCAGTGATCGGGACAGGGGCAATCAGCCCCAGCATTTT. It is translated as CASSDRDRGNQPQHF.

The chain is built from TRBV25-1 and TRBJ2-3; D uncertain. Germline V gives CDR1 MGHDK, CDR2 SYGVNS. Trimming took 0 bases from V and 8 from J, leaving 9 bases between them. This CDR3 spans 13 amino acids. The CDR3 protein is CASSEYVGRTQYF. In DNA form, the CDR3 reads TGTGCCAGCAGTGAATATGTGGGCCGTACGCAGTATTTT. The full variable domain, rest sourced from reference TRBV25-1 and TRBJ2-3, is EADIYQTPRYLVIGTGKKITLECSQTMGHDKMYWYQQDPGMELHLIHYSYGVNSTEKGDLSSESTVSRIRTEHFPLTLESARPSHTSQYLCASSEYVGRTQYFGPGTRLTVL.

The J gene is TRBJ2-1, the V gene TRBV4-3; 8 positions agree with TRBD1. Germline CDR1 and CDR2: LGHNA and YSLEER. This CDR3 region has 16 residues. With V trimmed by 5 bases and J by 2 bases, 8 bases remained unmatched. As DNA, the CDR3 is TGCGCCAGCAGCGGTCAGGGGGCAACGACCTACAATGAGCAGTTCTTC. Protein product: CASSGQGATTYNEQFF.